The 13 T cell receptor beta chains listed next were all sequenced from one sample in a study of long-term antiretroviral therapy in people with HIV. The run of the v3.0 immunoSEQ assay was at survey level. Measured with immunoSEQ multiplex PCR; TCRdb has only the in-frame clones, and not every one. Of more than 35,000 clones in the sample, about 86% were seen once. The sample consisted of unsorted PBMCs, taken just before starting antiretroviral therapy. These receptors originate from a woman younger than 30 with HIV.

The chain links TRBV28 to TRBJ2-1; 7 positions match TRBD2. The CDR3 covers 14 residues. V shed 2 bases and J 4 bases; nucleotides not matched to a gene: 2. CDR1 and CDR2 from the germline V gene are MDHEN and SYDVKM. The CDR3 is CASSLAGEYNEQFF. CDR3 DNA: TGTGCCAGCAGTTTAGCGGGAGAATACAATGAGCAGTTCTTC. Looking up the rest from reference TRBV28 and TRBJ2-1 gives the full variable domain: DVKVTQSSRYLVKRTGEKVFLECVQDMDHENMFWYRQDPGLGLRLIYFSYDVKMKEKGDIPEGYSVSREKKERFSLILESASTNQTSMYLCASSLAGEYNEQFFGPGTRLTVL.

The chain links TRBV28 to TRBJ2-7; perhaps TRBD2 as D (5 bases). This CDR3 has 18 amino acids. CDR1 and CDR2 (germline): MDHEN, SYDVKM. Trimming left V 3 bases short and J 4 bases short, with 25 bases between. CDR3 sequence reads: CASSFYRLWEQFGYEQYF. The CDR3 DNA sequence: TGTGCCAGCAGTTTTTATAGATTATGGGAGCAGTTTGGATACGAGCAGTACTTC.

CDR3 sequence (DNA): TGTGCCAGCACCTCCCTAGGAGAGGGTCGGGAGGAGCAGTACTTC. Translating gives CASTSLGEGREEQYF. The chain recombines TRBV7-2 with TRBJ2-7, with D tentatively TRBD2 (6 bases). This CDR3 spans 15 amino acids. Germline V gene sequence: CDR1 SGHTA, CDR2 FQGNSA. The V end lost 7 bases, the J end lost 7 bases, and 23 bases lay between the germline ends.

The table lists this clone with a few counts. The rearrangement joins TRBV5-5 to TRBJ2-7, with TRBD2 matching over 15 bases. Germline V CDR1 and CDR2: SGHKS, YYEKEE (reference sequence). This CDR3 has 18 residues. The junction had 7 bases not matched to a gene; V was cut back by 3 bases and J by 0 bases. The CDR3 region is CASSYRTSGRAPSYEQYF. The CDR3 nucleotides are TGTGCCAGCAGCTATAGGACTAGCGGGAGGGCTCCCTCCTACGAGCAGTACTTC.

In nucleotides, the CDR3 is TGTGCTTCTAAATCTAACTATGGCTACACCTTC. This codes for CASKSNYGYTF. V and J are TRBV27 and TRBJ1-2; D is unclear. The CDR3 runs to 11 residues. Per the germline V gene, CDR1 is MNHEY and CDR2 is SMNVEV (reference sequence).

Concerning this clone itself: At one boundary the junction diverges from the germline segment, which might be a read error. V usage is TRBV4-3 and J usage is TRBJ1-6; D is possibly TRBD1 (5 bases). CDR3 length: 16 amino acids. CDR1 and CDR2 from the germline V gene are LGHNA and YSLEER. The DNA for the CDR3 is TGCGCCAGCAGCCAAGACGGTGCAGGGTATAGTTCACCCCTCCACTTT. It encodes CASSQDGAGYSSPLHF.

In nucleotides, the CDR3 is TGTGCCAGCAGCCAAGGGCCCGCCAACACCGGGGAGCTGTTTTTT. This codes for CASSQGPANTGELFF. This sequence joins TRBV4-2 and TRBJ2-2; no clear D. The CDR3 consists of 15 residues. Germline V lookup: CDR1 LGHNA, CDR2 YNFKEQ. Trimming cost V 1 base and J 2 bases, with 8 bases left between them.

The V call is TRBV18, the J call TRBJ2-7; TRBD2 matches 13 bases. J was trimmed by 6 bases and V by 3 bases; bases with no gene match: 8. Germline V gene sequence: CDR1 KGHSH, CDR2 LQKENI. The CDR3 sequence is 16 residues long. CDR3 sequence reads: CASSPHPGTSGVEQYF. The CDR3 coding sequence is TGTGCCAGCTCACCGCACCCCGGGACTAGCGGGGTCGAGCAGTACTTC.

This chain uses TRBV18 with TRBJ2-4, with a possible D match to TRBD1 (6 bases). The germline V gene encodes CDR1 KGHSH and CDR2 LQKENI. V lost 8 bases and J lost 0, with 14 bases in between. The CDR3 length is 15 residues. Written as DNA, the CDR3 is TGTGCCAGCGCAGGGGTGACCCTAGCCAAAAACATTCAGTACTTC. The encoded protein is CASAGVTLAKNIQYF.

DNA of the CDR3: TGCGCCAGCAGCCCCTACAGTGCAACTAATGAAAAACTGTTTTTT. Its translation is CASSPYSATNEKLFF. The J gene is TRBJ1-4, the V gene TRBV4-3; the D is unclear. CDR3 length: 15 amino acids. Trimming pared 4 bases from V and 0 bases from J, leaving 9 bases between. Per the germline V gene, CDR1 is LGHNA and CDR2 is YSLEER.

The genes are TRBV6-6 and TRBJ2-1; D unclear. The V and J ends lost 4 bases and 1 base respectively, with 14 bases between them. The length of the CDR3 is 16 residues. Germline V gene sequence: CDR1 MNHNY, CDR2 SVGAGI (reference sequence). The CDR3 sequence is CASSFDPVGSYNEQFF. The CDR3 coding sequence is TGTGCCAGCAGTTTCGACCCCGTAGGGTCCTACAATGAGCAGTTCTTC.

The chain couples TRBV19 to TRBJ1-1, with D perhaps matching TRBD1 (6 bases). Per germline, CDR1 LNHDA and CDR2 SQIVND (reference sequence). The CDR3 consists of 15 residues. The germline V and J ends were trimmed by 2 bases and 5 bases, with 15 bases remaining between them. The CDR3 DNA follows: TGTGCCAGTAGTATATGGGGGGCGCTGGGGACTGAAGCTTTCTTT. Encoded protein: CASSIWGALGTEAFF.

The chain is built from TRBV18 and TRBJ2-7; 7 bases fit TRBD1. V shed 3 bases, J shed 0 bases, and the junction held 5 bases outside the gene matches. This CDR3 region has 15 residues. CDR1 and CDR2 from the germline V gene are KGHSH and LQKENI. The CDR3: CASSPSGTDSYEQYF. The DNA for the CDR3 is TGTGCCAGCTCACCCTCCGGGACAGACTCCTACGAGCAGTACTTC.